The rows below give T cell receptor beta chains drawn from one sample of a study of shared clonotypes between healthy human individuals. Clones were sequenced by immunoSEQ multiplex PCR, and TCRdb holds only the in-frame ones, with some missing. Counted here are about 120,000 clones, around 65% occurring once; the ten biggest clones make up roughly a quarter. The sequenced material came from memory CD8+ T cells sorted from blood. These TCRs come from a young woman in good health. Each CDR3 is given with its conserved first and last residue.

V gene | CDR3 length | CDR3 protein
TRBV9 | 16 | CASSTSTGSSTYEQYF
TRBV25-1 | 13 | CASSESEYEKLFF
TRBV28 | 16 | CASSLASGRTPYEQYF
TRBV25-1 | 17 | CASSEPSGLAAIETQYF
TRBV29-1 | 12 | CSVERDSYEQYF
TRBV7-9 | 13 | CASTTQNQETQYF
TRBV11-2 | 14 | CASNSGTGYNEQFF
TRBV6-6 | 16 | CASSYPKDRGSDTQYF
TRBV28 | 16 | CASSPLPRTGKAGYTF
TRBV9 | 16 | CASSHGQGALKETQYF
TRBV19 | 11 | CAIPAGDGYTF
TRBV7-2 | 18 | CASSLESGRRVSYNEQFF
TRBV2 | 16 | CASRQREGRNTGELFF
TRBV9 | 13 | CASSVGGNYGYTF
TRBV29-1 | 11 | CSVVSIAGEFF
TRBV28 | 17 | CASSPWEQLSSGNTIYF
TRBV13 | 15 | CASSVQGAGIYGYTF
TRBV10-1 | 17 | CASSSPGLAGGSYEQYF
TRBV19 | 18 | CASSADWNSYSPREKLFF
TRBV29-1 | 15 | CSVDGVSGTSNEQFF
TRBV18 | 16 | CASSPPSAAANYGYTF
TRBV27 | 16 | CASSSGLAGHTDTQYF
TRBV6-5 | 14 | CASSYERRNYEQYF
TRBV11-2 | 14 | CASSLGLASYEQYF
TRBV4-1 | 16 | CASSQDWLAGPYEQYF
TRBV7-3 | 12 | CASSLVSVEAFF
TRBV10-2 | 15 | CASSASRPGSGEQYF
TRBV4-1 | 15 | CASSQDHSSANEQYF
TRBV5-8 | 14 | CASSPGLAVFEQYF
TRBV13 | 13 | CASCSPVPYEQYF
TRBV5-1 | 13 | CASSQDNNYGYTF
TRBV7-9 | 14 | CASSLGARDYEQYF
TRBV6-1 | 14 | CASTSRTNSYEQYF
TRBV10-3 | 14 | CAISDSETVQPQHF
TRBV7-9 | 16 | CASSSLQGWAATEAFF
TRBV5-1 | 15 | CASSFSPGQNTEAFF
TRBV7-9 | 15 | CASSFDVRSGDEQFF
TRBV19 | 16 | CASTLGGTSGSSEQFF
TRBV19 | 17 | CASTLGGIDHLLSEQYF
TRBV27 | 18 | CASSLAGTSGRARYEQFF
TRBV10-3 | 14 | CAISPGQESHEQYF
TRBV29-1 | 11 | CSGRLNTEAFF
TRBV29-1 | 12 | CSVDQENTEAFF
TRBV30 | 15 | CAWSYLAGGGDTQYF
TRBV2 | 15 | CASSKEAGGPQPQHF
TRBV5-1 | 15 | CASSLVSPGQYEQYF
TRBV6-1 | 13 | CASTPGQTYEQYF
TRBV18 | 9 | CASLNSQHF
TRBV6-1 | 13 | CASSLSGTDTQYF
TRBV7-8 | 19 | CASSLTIRDRGARKGKLFF
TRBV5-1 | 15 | CASSLAAGPQETQYF
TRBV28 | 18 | CASSQDWGGAPPYYGYTF
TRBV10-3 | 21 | CAISPPGSGRALISGANVLTF
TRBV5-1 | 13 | CASSSGVNTEAFF
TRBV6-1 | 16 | CASSERGQNVNQPQHF